Each of the 10 T cell receptor beta chains below was sequenced from the same sample in a study of cytomegalovirus exposure and HLA in healthy donors. 13 Jbeta primers and 60 Vbeta primers were used for the PCR. Data came from immunoSEQ multiplex PCR; TCRdb stores just in-frame clones and leaves some out. Its clone listing holds 180,000 or so clones. Sequencing input: PBMCs. The receptors originated from a woman between 18 and 29 years old in good health and CMV-seropositive.

This rearrangement joins TRBV21-1 to TRBJ2-6; the table's D call, TRBD1, was not checked against the DNA. TRBV21-1 is recorded as a pseudogene. The CDR3 is 19 residues long. In DNA, the CDR3 is TGTGCCAGCAGCTTCCTAACGGACAGAAACTCGTACGGGGCCAACGTCCTGACTTTC. Its protein product is CASSFLTDRNSYGANVLTF.

The gene calls are TRBV19 and TRBJ1-5; 12 nucleotides align to TRBD1. V trimming: 4 bases; J trimming: 3 bases; junction bases outside the gene matches: 10. CDR3 length: 18 residues. Germline values: CDR1 LNHDA, CDR2 SQIVND (reference sequence). The CDR3 is CASSTGQGAPLSNQPQHF. As DNA, the CDR3 is TGTGCCAGTAGTACGGGACAGGGGGCACCCCTTTCCAATCAGCCCCAGCATTTT.

The genes are TRBV5-1 and TRBJ2-2; D uncertain. This CDR3 spans 11 amino acids. V lost 6 bases and J 6 bases, leaving 6 bases between the germline ends. Per the germline V gene, CDR1 is SGHRS and CDR2 is YFSETQ. As DNA, the CDR3 is TGCGCCAGCATCGGGTCCGGGGAGCTGTTTTTT. Encoded protein: CASIGSGELFF. Filled out from reference TRBV5-1 and TRBJ2-2, the complete variable domain reads KAGVTQTPRYLIKTRGQQVTLSCSPISGHRSVSWYQQTPGQGLQFLFEYFSETQRNKGNFPGRFSGRQFSNSRSEMNVSTLELGDSALYLCASIGSGELFFGEGSRLTVL.

This chain links TRBV4-2 with TRBJ2-1; 7 nucleotides align to TRBD2. Germline loops: CDR1 LGHNA, CDR2 YNFKEQ. The CDR3 has 17 residues. Trimming cost V 0 bases and J 3 bases; bases outside gene matches: 8. The CDR3 nucleotides are TGTGCCAGCAGCCAAGATGCAGCCAGCGGGGTCTACAATGAGCAGTTCTTC. It codes for CASSQDAASGVYNEQFF.

J is TRBJ2-1 and V is TRBV14, with D tentatively TRBD2 (6 bases). Germline CDR1 is SGHDN and CDR2 is FVKESK. The CDR3 sequence is 15 residues long. With 4 bases removed from V and 0 bases from J, the gap between germline ends came to 10 bases. The CDR3 spells CASSLLASSYNEQFF. CDR3 DNA: TGTGCCAGCAGCCTGCTAGCGAGCTCCTACAATGAGCAGTTCTTC.

V and J are TRBV7-8 and TRBJ2-7; 9 nucleotides match TRBD2. The CDR3 loop spans 21 amino acids. V gave up 5 bases and J gave up 1 base; unmatched junction bases: 24. Germline V CDR1 and CDR2: SGHVS, FQNEAQ. In DNA, the CDR3 is TGTGCCAGCAGCCTCCCGGGTAGCGGGAGCTATCCCCAGGTTTTATCCTACGAGCAGTACTTC. It is translated as CASSLPGSGSYPQVLSYEQYF.

This chain links TRBV2 with TRBJ1-1; D is unclear. Trimming took off 6 bases at V and 0 bases at J, with 8 bases between the two ends. In germline, CDR1 is SNHLY, CDR2 FYNNEI. The CDR3 length is 13 residues. The CDR3 nucleotides are TGTGCCAGCAGGATTGACATGAACACTGAAGCTTTCTTT. It codes for CASRIDMNTEAFF.

On this clone itself: The junction departs from the called germline gene at one end, perhaps through a read error. The rearrangement joins TRBV2 to TRBJ2-7; 7 bases match TRBD1. The germline V gene encodes CDR1 SNHLY and CDR2 FYNNEI. The CDR3 loop spans 14 amino acids. The CDR3 nucleotides are TGTGCCAGCAGTCGAGCCGGGACAGACTTCTTCTCACACTTC. Amino acid sequence: CASSRAGTDFFSHF. Looking up the rest from reference TRBV2 and TRBJ2-7 gives the full variable domain: EPEVTQTPSHQVTQMGQEVILRCVPISNHLYFYWYRQILGQKVEFLVSFYNNEISEKSEIFDDQFSVERPDGSNFTLKIRSTKLEDSAMYFCASSRAGTDFFSHFGPGTRLTVT.

The V gene is TRBV30, the J gene TRBJ1-5; D remains ambiguous. The CDR3 is made up of 15 amino acids. V was cut by 0 bases and J by 2 bases, with 11 bases left in between. Germline assignment: CDR1 GTSNPN and CDR2 SVGIG (reference sequence). CDR3 sequence (DNA): TGTGCCTGGAGTGTCGGGTCCGCTGGCAATCAGCCCCAGCATTTT. Protein: CAWSVGSAGNQPQHF. The whole variable domain, filled in from reference TRBV30 and TRBJ1-5, reads SQTIHQWPATLVQPVGSPLSLECTVEGTSNPNLYWYRQAAGRGLQLLFYSVGIGQISSEVPQNLSASRPQDRQFILSSKKLLLSDSGFYLCAWSVGSAGNQPQHFGDGTRLSIL.

On this clone itself: The sample contains more than one DNA sequence encoding this CDR3. This chain uses TRBV19 with TRBJ1-2, with TRBD1 matching 8 bases. V trimming: 5 bases; J trimming: 2 bases; junction bases outside the gene matches: 4. The CDR3 length is 14 residues. CDR1 and CDR2 from the germline V gene are LNHDA and SQIVND (reference sequence). CDR3 nucleotide sequence: TGTGCCAGTAGTCTCGACAGGGGAAACTATGGCTACACCTTC. It translates to CASSLDRGNYGYTF.